These 9 T cell receptor beta chains were sequenced from one sample in a study of T cell clonality in common variable immunodeficiency. Clones were read by immunoSEQ multiplex PCR, and TCRdb kept only the in-frame ones, dropping some. The table lists some 19,000 clones, with no singletons. No antigen is known for these receptors. Notes on the study in general: In common variable immunodeficiency, TCR beta chains reportedly carried fewer deletions and N-nucleotide insertions.

Sequencing was done on a sample of peripheral blood mononuclear cells. Receptor source: a human donor with common variable immunodeficiency.

This clone was counted a few times. With the read ending 3 residues before the CDR3 end, the germline J gene is used to fill in that end. The chain carries TRBV29-1 and TRBJ2-3, with 9 bases identical to TRBD1. The CDR3 runs to 16 residues. The ends lost 1 base at V and 0 bases at J; junction bases unmatched: 5. CDR1 SQVTM and CDR2 ANQGSEA come from the germline V gene. The covered CDR3 bases are TGCAGCGTTGAAGGGCTACAGGGGGCGAGCACAGATACG. Amino acid sequence: CSVEGLQGASTDT. From start to end, the CDR3 is CSVEGLQGASTDTQYF.

This clone has a handful of counts. The read terminates 3 residues before the CDR3 end, so the remaining end is supplied by the germline J gene. The J gene is TRBJ2-3, the V gene TRBV5-1; D is uncertain. Trimming removed 2 bases at V and 7 bases at J, with 11 bases between. Germline loops: CDR1 SGHRS, CDR2 YFSETQ. The CDR3 sequence is 13 residues long. CDR3 loop: CASSLPLRYTQYF. The covered CDR3 bases are TGCGCCAGCAGCTTACCTCTCCGGTATACG. Drawing the rest from reference TRBV5-1 and TRBJ2-3, the complete variable domain is KAGVTQTPRYLIKTRGQQVTLSCSPISGHRSVSWYQQTPGQGLQFLFEYFSETQRNKGNFPGRFSGRQFSNSRSEMNVSTLELGDSALYLCASSLPLRYTQYFGPGTRLTVL.

The CDR3 is CASSLVGRSQPQHF. Incomplete CDR3 DNA: TGTGCCAGCAGCTTAGTAGGCAGGTCCCAGCCC. The rearrangement joins TRBV7-2 to TRBJ1-5; D gene unclear. The read is 3 residues too short to cover the CDR3 end, so that end is filled in from the germline J gene. V lost 1 base and J 7 bases, leaving 11 bases between the germline ends. Germline V gives CDR1 SGHTA, CDR2 FQGNSA. The CDR3 consists of 14 residues.

Worth noting for this clone: From the germline J gene comes the end of the CDR3, since the read stops 3 residues before it. V is TRBV7-2 and J is TRBJ2-3; D uncertain. Germline-derived CDR1 and CDR2 are SGHTA and FQGNSA. V lost 1 base, J lost 4 bases, and 6 bases lay in between. CDR3 length: 13 amino acids. CDR3 region: CASSLVGPDTQYF. CDR3 DNA, as far as it was read: TGTGCCAGCAGCTTAGTAGGGCCAGATACG.

This clone was seen ten or more times. The read ends 3 residues before the CDR3 terminus; that terminus is restored from the germline J gene. This sequence joins TRBV5-1 and TRBJ2-5, with D perhaps TRBD2 (5 bases). Germline loops: CDR1 SGHRS, CDR2 YFSETQ. The CDR3 runs 14 residues. Trimming took off 1 base at V and 3 bases at J, with 10 bases between the two ends. CDR3 protein: CASSLRLAEETQYF. The CDR3 bases that were read are TGCGCCAGCAGCTTGCGGCTAGCCGAAGAGACC.

This clone appeared a few times. The read is 3 residues too short to cover the CDR3 end, so that end is filled in from the germline J gene. The chain recombines TRBV19 with TRBJ1-1, with 11 bases lining up with TRBD1. Germline assignment: CDR1 LNHDA and CDR2 SQIVND (reference sequence). The CDR3 spans 14 residues. The CDR3 protein is CASRTDRGHREAFF. CDR3 DNA, as far as it was read: TGTGCCAGTAGGACGGACAGGGGGCATAGGGAA. Full variable domain (remainder filled in from reference TRBV19 and TRBJ1-1): DGGITQSPKYLFRKEGQNVTLSCEQNLNHDAMYWYRQDPGQGLRLIYYSQIVNDFQKGDIAEGYSVSREKKESFPLTVTSAQKNPTAFYLCASRTDRGHREAFFGQGTRLTVV.

This clone turned up a few times. The read ends 3 residues before the CDR3 terminus; that terminus is restored from the germline J gene. The chain couples TRBV7-9 to TRBJ1-2; 8 nucleotides agree with TRBD1. Germline assignment: CDR1 SEHNR and CDR2 FQNEAQ (reference sequence). V shed 3 bases and J 6 bases; nucleotides not matched to a gene: 9. This CDR3 region has 15 residues. The sequenced part of the CDR3 DNA is TGTGCCAGCAGCTTGACAGGGGTAGTTATGAATGGC. Translating gives CASSLTGVVMNG. The whole CDR3 sequence reads CASSLTGVVMNGYTF.

This clone was recorded a few times. The CDR3 is cut off 3 residues early in the read; its end comes from the germline J gene. This sequence joins TRBV20-1 and TRBJ1-5; no clear D gene. Germline CDR1 is DFQATT and CDR2 is SNEGSKA (reference sequence). The CDR3 extends over 14 amino acids. Trimming cost V 1 base and J 5 bases, with 12 bases left between them. The sequenced CDR3 bases are TGCAGTGCTAGAGGACGGAGGGTCCATCAGCCC. Protein: CSARGRRVHQP. The full CDR3 is CSARGRRVHQPQHF.

This clone was detected ten times or more. The sequence runs out 3 residues before the end of the CDR3; the remainder is reconstructed from the germline J gene. This chain connects TRBV7-4 to TRBJ2-7; 9 bases fit TRBD2. V trimming: 5 bases; J trimming: 0 bases; junction bases outside the gene matches: 8. The length of the CDR3 is 16 residues. Per the germline V gene, CDR1 is SGHVT and CDR2 is SQSDAQ. The CDR3 loop reads CASSPIAGVSSYEQYF. The CDR3 bases that were read are TGTGCCAGCAGCCCCATAGCGGGGGTGAGCTCCTACGAG.